This record concerns one T cell receptor beta chain sequence. The CDR3 loop spans 13 amino acids. Germline trimming cut 10 bases from V and 5 bases from J; bases unmatched to any gene: 7. CDR1 and CDR2 from the germline V gene are MNHNS and SASEGT. The table came from immunoSEQ multiplex PCR; TCRdb's copy has only in-frame clones and leaves some out. The sample yields about 98,000 clones, about 90% seen once. This sample was included in a study of T cell changes during pregnancy in multiple sclerosis. The genes are TRBV6-1 and TRBJ2-1; 8 bases agree with TRBD2. The sample in question was peripheral blood, obtained after pregnancy. The receptor was isolated from a female donor in good health, enrolled as a control in a pregnancy study. Here the CDR3 DNA reads TGTGCCACGTTAGCGGGGCCAAACAATGAGCAGTTCTTC. Translated: CATLAGPNNEQFF.